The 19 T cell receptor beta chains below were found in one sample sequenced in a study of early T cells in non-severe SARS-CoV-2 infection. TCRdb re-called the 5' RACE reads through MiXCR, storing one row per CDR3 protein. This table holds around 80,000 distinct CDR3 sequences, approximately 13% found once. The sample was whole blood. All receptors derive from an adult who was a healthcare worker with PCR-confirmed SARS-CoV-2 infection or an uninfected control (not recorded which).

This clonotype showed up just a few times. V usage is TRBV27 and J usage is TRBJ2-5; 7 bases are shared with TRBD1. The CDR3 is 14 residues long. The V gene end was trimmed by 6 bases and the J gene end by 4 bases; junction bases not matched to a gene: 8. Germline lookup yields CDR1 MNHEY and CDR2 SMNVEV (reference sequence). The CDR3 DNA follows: TGTGCCAGCAGCCCAGGGACAGAAAGAGAGACCCAGTACTTC. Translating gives CASSPGTERETQYF.

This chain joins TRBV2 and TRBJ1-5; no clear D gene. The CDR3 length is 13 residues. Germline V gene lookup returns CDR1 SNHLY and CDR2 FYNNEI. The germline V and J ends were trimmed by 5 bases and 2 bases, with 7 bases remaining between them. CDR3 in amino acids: CASSPEGNQPQHF. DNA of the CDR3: TGTGCCAGCAGTCCGGAGGGCAATCAGCCCCAGCATTTT.

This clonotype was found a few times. In DNA form, the CDR3 reads TGTGCCAGCAGTTACGAGCAGGGTATCCCCTACGAGCAGTACTTC. It specifies CASSYEQGIPYEQYF. The rearrangement joins TRBV6-6 to TRBJ2-7, with D maybe TRBD1 (5 bases). This CDR3 has 15 amino acids. Germline V gene data show CDR1 as MNHNY and CDR2 as SVGAGI (reference sequence). V lost 2 bases, J lost 2 bases, and 13 bases lay in between.

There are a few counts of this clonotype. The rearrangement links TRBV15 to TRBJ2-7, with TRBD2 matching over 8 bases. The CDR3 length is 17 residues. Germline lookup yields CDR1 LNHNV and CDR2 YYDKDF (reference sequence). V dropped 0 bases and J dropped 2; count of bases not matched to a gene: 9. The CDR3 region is CATSRDPRTSWPYEQYF. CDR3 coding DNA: TGTGCCACCAGCAGAGACCCCCGGACTAGCTGGCCCTACGAGCAGTACTTC.

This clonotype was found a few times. The CDR3: CASSLNPPSGTDTQYF. The CDR3 DNA reads as TGCGCCAGCAGCTTGAACCCCCCTAGCGGCACAGATACGCAGTATTTT. The V call is TRBV5-1, the J call TRBJ2-3; weak D call: TRBD2 (6 bases). V lost 1 base and J 1 base, leaving 13 bases between the germline ends. Germline V gene sequence: CDR1 SGHRS, CDR2 YFSETQ. The CDR3 length is 16 residues. The whole variable domain, remainder taken from reference TRBV5-1 and TRBJ2-3, is KAGVTQTPRYLIKTRGQQVTLSCSPISGHRSVSWYQQTPGQGLQFLFEYFSETQRNKGNFPGRFSGRQFSNSRSEMNVSTLELGDSALYLCASSLNPPSGTDTQYFGPGTRLTVL.

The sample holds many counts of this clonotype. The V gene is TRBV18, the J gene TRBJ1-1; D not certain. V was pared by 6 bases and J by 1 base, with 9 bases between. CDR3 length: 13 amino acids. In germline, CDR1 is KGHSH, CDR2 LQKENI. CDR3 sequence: CASSSDENTEAFF. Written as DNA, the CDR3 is TGTGCCAGCTCCTCCGACGAGAACACTGAAGCTTTCTTT.

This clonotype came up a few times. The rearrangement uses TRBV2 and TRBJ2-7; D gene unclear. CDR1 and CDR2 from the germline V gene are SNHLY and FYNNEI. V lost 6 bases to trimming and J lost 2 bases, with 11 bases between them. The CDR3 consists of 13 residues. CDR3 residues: CASRPTMPYEQYF. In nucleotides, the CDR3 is TGTGCCAGCAGGCCCACGATGCCCTACGAGCAGTACTTC.

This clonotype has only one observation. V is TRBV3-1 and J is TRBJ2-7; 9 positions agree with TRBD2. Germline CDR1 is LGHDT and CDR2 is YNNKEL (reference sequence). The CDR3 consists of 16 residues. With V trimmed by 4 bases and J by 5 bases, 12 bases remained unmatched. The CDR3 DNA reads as TGTGCCAGCAGCCCATCGCGGGAGGGCATAAATAACGAGCAGTACTTC. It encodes CASSPSREGINNEQYF.

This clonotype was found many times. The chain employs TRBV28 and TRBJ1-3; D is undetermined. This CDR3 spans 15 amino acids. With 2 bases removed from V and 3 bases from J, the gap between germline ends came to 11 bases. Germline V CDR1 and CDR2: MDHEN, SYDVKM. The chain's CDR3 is CASSLIIGYGNTIYF. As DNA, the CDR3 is TGTGCCAGCAGTTTAATCATAGGGTATGGAAACACCATATATTTT.

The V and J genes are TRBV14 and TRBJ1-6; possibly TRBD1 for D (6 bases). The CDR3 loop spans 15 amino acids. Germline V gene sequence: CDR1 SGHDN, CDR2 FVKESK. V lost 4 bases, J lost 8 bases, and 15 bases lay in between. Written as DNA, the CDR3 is TGTGCCAGCAGCCCGAACAGGGTTTACGATTCACCCCTCCACTTT. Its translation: CASSPNRVYDSPLHF.

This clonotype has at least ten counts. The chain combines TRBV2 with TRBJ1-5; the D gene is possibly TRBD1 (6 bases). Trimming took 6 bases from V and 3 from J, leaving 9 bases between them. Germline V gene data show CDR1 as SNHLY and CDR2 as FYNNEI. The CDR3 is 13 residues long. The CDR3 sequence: CASSRDTNQPQHF. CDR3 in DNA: TGTGCCAGCAGCCGGGACACCAATCAGCCCCAGCATTTT.

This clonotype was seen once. CDR3 DNA sequence: TGTGCCAGCAGCTTGGCTAGCGGGGGGGCAGATACGCAGTATTTT. Translation: CASSLASGGADTQYF. This chain uses TRBV7-2 with TRBJ2-3; TRBD2 agrees at 12 bases. V dropped 3 bases and J dropped 4; count of bases not matched to a gene: 2. The V gene's germline CDR1 is SGHTA and CDR2 FQGNSA. The CDR3 runs to 15 residues.

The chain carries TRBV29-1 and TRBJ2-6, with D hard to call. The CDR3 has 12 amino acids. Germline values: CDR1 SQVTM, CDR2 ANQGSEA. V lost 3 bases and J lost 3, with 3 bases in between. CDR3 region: CSVEVGANVLTF. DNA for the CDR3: TGCAGCGTTGAGGTTGGGGCCAACGTCCTGACTTTC.

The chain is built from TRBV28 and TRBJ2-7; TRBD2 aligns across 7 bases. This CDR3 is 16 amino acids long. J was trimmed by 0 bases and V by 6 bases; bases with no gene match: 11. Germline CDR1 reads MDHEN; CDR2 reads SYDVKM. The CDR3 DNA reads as TGTGCCAGCAGACGGACGGGCCCGGGGGGCTCCTACGAGCAGTACTTC. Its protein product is CASRRTGPGGSYEQYF.

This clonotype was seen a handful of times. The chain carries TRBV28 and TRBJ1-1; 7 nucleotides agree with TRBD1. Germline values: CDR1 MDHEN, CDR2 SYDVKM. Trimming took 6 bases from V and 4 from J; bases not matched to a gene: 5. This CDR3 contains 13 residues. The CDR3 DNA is TGTGCCAGCAGCCCCCAGGGGGGCACTGAAGCTTTCTTT. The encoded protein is CASSPQGGTEAFF.

The DNA of the CDR3 is TGTGCCAGCAGCTTAGCCCCGGGCTCTGGGGCCAACGTCCTGACTTTC. Its protein is CASSLAPGSGANVLTF. The chain uses TRBV7-2 and TRBJ2-6; no firm D call. V dropped 0 bases and J dropped 0 bases, with 6 bases sitting between them. Germline V gives CDR1 SGHTA, CDR2 FQGNSA. CDR3 length: 16 amino acids.

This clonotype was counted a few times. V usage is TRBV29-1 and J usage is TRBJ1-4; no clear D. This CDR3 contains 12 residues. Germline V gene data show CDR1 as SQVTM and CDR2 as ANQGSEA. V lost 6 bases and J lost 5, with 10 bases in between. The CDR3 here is CSVHTRNEKLFF. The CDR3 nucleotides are TGCAGCGTGCATACGAGGAATGAAAAACTGTTTTTT.

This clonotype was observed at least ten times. The CDR3 DNA reads as TGTGCCAGCAGTTCCACCTGGCGGAGAAATGAGCAGTTCTTC. It codes for CASSSTWRRNEQFF. The rearrangement uses TRBV6-5 and TRBJ2-1; D is uncertain. This CDR3 is built from 14 residues. Per the germline V gene, CDR1 is MNHEY and CDR2 is SVGAGI. The V and J ends lost 4 bases and 7 bases respectively, with 14 bases between them.

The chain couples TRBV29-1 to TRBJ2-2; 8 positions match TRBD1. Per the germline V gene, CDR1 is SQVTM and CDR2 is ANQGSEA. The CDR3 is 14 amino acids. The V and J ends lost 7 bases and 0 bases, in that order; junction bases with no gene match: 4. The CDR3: CSARDRTNTGELFF. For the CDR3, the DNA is TGCAGCGCTAGGGACAGGACGAACACCGGGGAGCTGTTTTTT.